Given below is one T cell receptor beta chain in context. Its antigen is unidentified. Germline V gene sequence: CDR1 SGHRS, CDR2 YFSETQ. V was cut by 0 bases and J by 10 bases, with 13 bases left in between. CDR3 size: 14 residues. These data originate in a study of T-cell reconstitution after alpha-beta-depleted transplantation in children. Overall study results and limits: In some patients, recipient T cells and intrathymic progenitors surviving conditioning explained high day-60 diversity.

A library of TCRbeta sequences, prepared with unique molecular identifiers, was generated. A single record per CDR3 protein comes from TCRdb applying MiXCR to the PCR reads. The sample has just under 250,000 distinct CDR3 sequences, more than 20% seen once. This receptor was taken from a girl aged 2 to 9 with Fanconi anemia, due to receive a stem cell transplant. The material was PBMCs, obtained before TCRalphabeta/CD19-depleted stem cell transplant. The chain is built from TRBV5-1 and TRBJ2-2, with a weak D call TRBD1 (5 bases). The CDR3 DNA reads TGCGCCAGCAGCTTGGATGGCAGGGTTGAGGAGCTGTTTTTT. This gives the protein CASSLDGRVEELFF.